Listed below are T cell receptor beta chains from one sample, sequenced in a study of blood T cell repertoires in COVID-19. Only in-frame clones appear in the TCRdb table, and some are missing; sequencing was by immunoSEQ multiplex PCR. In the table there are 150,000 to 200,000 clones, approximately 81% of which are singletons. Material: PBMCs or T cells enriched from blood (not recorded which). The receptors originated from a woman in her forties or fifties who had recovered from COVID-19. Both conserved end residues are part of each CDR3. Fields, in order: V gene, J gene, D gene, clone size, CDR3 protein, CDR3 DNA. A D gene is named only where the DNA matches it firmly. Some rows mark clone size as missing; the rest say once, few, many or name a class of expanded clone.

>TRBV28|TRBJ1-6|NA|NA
CASSLFGFDNSPLHF
TGTGCCAGCAGTTTGTTCGGTTTTGATAATTCACCCCTCCACTTT
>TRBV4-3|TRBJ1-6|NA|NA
CASSQEFEENSPLHF
TGCGCCAGCAGCCAAGAGTTCGAGGAAAATTCACCCCTCCACTTT
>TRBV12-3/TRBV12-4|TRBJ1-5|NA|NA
CASSFWGVQPQHF
TGTGCCAGCAGTTTTTGGGGGGTTCAGCCCCAGCATTTT
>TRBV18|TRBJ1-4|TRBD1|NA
CASSQDRSFEKLFF
TGTGCCAGCTCACAGGACAGGAGTTTTGAAAAACTGTTTTTT
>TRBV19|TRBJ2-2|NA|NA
CASRDTPNTGELFF
TGTGCCAGTCGGGACACACCGAACACCGGGGAGCTGTTTTTT
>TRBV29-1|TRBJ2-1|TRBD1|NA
CSVGGTGEYNEQFF
TGCAGCGTTGGGGGGACAGGGGAATACAATGAGCAGTTCTTC
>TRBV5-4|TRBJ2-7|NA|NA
CASSEGGPSSYEQYF
TGTGCCAGCAGCGAGGGGGGGCCAAGCTCCTACGAGCAGTACTTC
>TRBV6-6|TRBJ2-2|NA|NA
CASSYYGGSNTGELFF
TGTGCCAGCAGTTACTACGGGGGTTCGAACACCGGGGAGCTGTTTTTT
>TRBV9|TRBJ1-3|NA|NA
CASSAPLFDTIYF
TGTGCCAGCAGCGCCCCTTTATTTGACACCATATATTTT
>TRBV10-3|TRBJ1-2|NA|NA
CAISEDEWEPNGYTF
TGTGCCATCAGTGAGGACGAATGGGAGCCAAATGGCTACACCTTC
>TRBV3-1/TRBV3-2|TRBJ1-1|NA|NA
CASSQARRGAFF
TGTGCCAGCAGCCAAGCCAGAAGGGGAGCTTTCTTT
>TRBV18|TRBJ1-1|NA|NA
CASSPVTMGQNTEAFF
TGTGCCAGCTCACCGGTAACGATGGGGCAGAACACTGAAGCTTTCTTT
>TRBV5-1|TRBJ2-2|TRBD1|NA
CASSARDRFAGELFF
TGCGCCAGCAGCGCCCGGGACAGATTCGCCGGGGAGCTGTTTTTT
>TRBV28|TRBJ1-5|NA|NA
CASSQQGREPQHF
TGTGCCAGCAGCCAGCAGGGTAGGGAGCCCCAGCATTTT
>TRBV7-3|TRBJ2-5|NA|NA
CASSPGHAETQYF
TGTGCCAGCAGCCCCGGACACGCAGAGACCCAGTACTTC
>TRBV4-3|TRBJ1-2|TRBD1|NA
CASSLGQGGNYGYTF
TGCGCCAGCAGCCTGGGACAGGGGGGTAACTATGGCTACACCTTC
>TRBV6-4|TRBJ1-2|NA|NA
CASSPTGLTARNYGYTF
TGTGCCAGCAGCCCGACCGGACTGACCGCGCGTAACTATGGCTACACCTTC
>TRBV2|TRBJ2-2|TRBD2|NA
CASSEWLAANTGELFF
TGTGCCAGCAGTGAATGGCTAGCGGCGAACACCGGGGAGCTGTTTTTT
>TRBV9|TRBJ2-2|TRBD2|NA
CASSVRSGGFNTGELFF
TGTGCCAGCAGCGTGAGGAGCGGGGGCTTTAACACCGGGGAGCTGTTTTTT
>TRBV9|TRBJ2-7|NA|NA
CASTPAGDSTYEQYF
TGTGCCAGCACCCCCGCAGGGGATTCTACGTACGAGCAGTACTTC
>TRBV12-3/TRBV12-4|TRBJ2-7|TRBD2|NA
CASRTSGTYEQYF
TGTGCCAGTCGGACTAGCGGGACCTACGAGCAGTACTTC
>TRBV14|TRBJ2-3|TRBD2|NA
CASSQTIAGAFEDTQYF
TGTGCCAGCAGCCAAACAATAGCGGGGGCCTTTGAAGATACGCAGTATTTT
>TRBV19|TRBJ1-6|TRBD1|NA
CASSIAVRAGTANAPLHF
TGTGCCAGTAGTATAGCAGTCCGAGCAGGGACAGCTAACGCGCCCCTCCACTTT
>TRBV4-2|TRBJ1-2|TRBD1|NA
CASSQVAQGDYGYTF
TGTGCCAGCAGCCAAGTAGCTCAGGGGGACTATGGCTACACCTTC
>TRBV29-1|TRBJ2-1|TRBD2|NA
CSVEVGSGGPDEQFF
TGCAGCGTTGAAGTCGGGAGCGGGGGGCCTGATGAGCAGTTCTTC
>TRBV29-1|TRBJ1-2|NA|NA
CSFGGGLTYGYTF
TGCAGCTTTGGGGGGGGGCTCACCTATGGCTACACCTTC
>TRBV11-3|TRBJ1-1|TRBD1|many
CASSPTGTVKMNTEAFF
TGTGCCAGCAGCCCCACAGGGACAGTCAAAATGAACACTGAAGCTTTCTTT
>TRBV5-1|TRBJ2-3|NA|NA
CASSLGLASTDTQYF
TGCGCCAGCAGCTTAGGACTGGCTAGCACAGATACGCAGTATTTT
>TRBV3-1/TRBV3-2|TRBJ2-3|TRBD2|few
CASRQTSGGTDTQYF
TGTGCCAGCAGACAAACTAGCGGGGGCACAGATACGCAGTATTTT
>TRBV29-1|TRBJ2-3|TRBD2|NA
CSVEFSGMADTQYF
TGCAGCGTGGAATTTAGCGGGATGGCAGATACGCAGTATTTT
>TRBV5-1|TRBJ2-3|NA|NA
CASSLMAGAVHTQYF
TGCGCCAGCAGCTTGATGGCGGGGGCGGTTCATACGCAGTATTTT
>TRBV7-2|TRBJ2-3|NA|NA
CASSLVVEDTQYF
TGTGCCAGCAGCTTGGTAGTTGAGGATACGCAGTATTTT
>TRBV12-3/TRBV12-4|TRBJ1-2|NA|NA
CASSLDGGTGYTF
TGTGCCAGCAGTTTAGACGGAGGGACTGGCTACACCTTC
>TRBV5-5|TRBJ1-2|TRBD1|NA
CASSLAGTDANYGYTF
TGTGCCAGCAGCTTGGCCGGGACAGACGCAAACTATGGCTACACCTTC
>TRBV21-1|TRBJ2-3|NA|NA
CASSKENWGTSTDTQYF
TGTGCCAGCAGCAAAGAGAATTGGGGCACTAGCACAGATACGCAGTATTTT
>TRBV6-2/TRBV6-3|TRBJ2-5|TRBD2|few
CASSYWGVWGTSGEETQYF
TGTGCCAGCAGTTATTGGGGCGTATGGGGGACTAGCGGGGAAGAGACCCAGTACTTC